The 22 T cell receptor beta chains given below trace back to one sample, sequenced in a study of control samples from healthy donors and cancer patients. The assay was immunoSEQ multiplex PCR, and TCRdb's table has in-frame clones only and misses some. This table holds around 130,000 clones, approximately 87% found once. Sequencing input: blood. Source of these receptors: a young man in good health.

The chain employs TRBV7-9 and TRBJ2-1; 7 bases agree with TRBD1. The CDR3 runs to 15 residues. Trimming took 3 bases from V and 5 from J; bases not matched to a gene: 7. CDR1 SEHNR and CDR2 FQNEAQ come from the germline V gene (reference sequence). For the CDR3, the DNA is TGTGCCAGCAGCTTTATGAGGGGGCACGACAATGAGCAGTTCTTC. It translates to CASSFMRGHDNEQFF.

In DNA, the CDR3 is TGTGCCAGTAGGAGACTAGCGGAAAGCACAGATACGCAGTATTTT. Translating it yields CASRRLAESTDTQYF. This sequence joins TRBV19 and TRBJ2-3, with 9 bases identical to TRBD2. CDR1 is LNHDA, CDR2 SQIVND, per germline (reference sequence). The CDR3 sequence is 15 residues long. V shed 6 bases, J shed 0 bases, and the junction held 4 bases outside the gene matches.

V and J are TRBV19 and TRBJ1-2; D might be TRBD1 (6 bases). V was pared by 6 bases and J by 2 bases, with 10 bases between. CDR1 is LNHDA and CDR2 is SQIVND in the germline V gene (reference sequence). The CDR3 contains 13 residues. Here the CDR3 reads CASRNRDNYGYTF. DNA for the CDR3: TGTGCCAGTAGGAACAGGGACAACTATGGCTACACCTTC.

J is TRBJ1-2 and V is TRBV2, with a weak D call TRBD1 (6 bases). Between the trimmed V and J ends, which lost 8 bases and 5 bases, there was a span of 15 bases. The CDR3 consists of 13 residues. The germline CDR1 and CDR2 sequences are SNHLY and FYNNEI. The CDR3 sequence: CASGQGSRYGYTF. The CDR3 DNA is TGTGCCAGCGGTCAGGGGTCCCGTTATGGCTACACCTTC.

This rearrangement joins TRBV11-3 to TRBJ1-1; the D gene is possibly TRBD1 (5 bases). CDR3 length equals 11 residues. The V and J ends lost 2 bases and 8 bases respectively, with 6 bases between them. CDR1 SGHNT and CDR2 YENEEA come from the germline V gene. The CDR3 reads CASSLQGEAFF. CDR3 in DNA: TGTGCCAGCAGCTTACAGGGCGAAGCTTTCTTT.

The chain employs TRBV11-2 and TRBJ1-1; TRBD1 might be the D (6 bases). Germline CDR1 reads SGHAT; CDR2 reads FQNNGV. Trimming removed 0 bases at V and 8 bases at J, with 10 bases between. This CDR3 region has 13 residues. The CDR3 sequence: CASSLDRDREAFF. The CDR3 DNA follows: TGTGCCAGCAGCTTAGATAGAGACAGGGAAGCTTTCTTT.

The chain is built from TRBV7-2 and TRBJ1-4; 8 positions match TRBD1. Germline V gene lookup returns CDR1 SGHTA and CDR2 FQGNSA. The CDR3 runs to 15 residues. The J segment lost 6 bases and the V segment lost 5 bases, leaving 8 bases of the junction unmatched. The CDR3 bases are TGTGCCAGCAGCCCAGACAGGGGCTCTTATGAAAAACTGTTTTTT. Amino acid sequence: CASSPDRGSYEKLFF.

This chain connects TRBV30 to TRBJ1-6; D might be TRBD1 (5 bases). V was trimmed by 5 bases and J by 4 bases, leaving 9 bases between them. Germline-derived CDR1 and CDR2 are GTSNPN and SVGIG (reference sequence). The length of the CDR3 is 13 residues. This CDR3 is CAWGALYNSPLHF. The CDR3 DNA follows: TGTGCCTGGGGGGCCCTTTATAATTCACCCCTCCACTTT.

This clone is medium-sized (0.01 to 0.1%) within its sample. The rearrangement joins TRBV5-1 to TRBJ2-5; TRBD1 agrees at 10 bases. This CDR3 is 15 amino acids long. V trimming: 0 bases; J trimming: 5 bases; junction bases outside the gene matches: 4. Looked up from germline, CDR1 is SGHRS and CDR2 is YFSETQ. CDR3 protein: CASSLAGTGEETQYF. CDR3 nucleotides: TGCGCCAGCAGCTTGGCCGGGACAGGGGAGGAGACCCAGTACTTC.

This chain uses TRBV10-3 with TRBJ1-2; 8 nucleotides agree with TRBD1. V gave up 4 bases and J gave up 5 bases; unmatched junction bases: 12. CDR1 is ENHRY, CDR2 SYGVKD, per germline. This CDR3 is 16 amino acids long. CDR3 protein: CAISGSSGQGDYGYTF. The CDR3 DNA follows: TGTGCCATCAGTGGGTCCTCAGGACAGGGAGATTATGGCTACACCTTC.

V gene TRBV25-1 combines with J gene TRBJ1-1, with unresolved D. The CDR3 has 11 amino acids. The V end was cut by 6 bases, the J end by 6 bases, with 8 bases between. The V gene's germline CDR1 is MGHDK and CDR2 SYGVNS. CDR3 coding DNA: TGTGCCAGCAGGAAGGAACCTGAAGCTTTCTTT. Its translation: CASRKEPEAFF. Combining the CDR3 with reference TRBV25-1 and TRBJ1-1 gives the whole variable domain EADIYQTPRYLVIGTGKKITLECSQTMGHDKMYWYQQDPGMELHLIHYSYGVNSTEKGDLSSESTVSRIRTEHFPLTLESARPSHTSQYLCASRKEPEAFFGQGTRLTVV.

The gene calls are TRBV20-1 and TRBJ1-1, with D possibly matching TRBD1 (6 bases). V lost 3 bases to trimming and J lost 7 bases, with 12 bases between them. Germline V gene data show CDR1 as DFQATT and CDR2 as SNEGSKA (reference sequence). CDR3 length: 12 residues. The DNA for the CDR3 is TGCAGTGCTAGTGTGGGGGCGAGTGAAGCTTTCTTT. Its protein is CSASVGASEAFF.

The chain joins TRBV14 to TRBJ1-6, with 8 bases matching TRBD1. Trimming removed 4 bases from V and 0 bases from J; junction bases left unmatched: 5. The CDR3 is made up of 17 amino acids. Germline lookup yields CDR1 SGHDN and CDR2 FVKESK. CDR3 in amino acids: CASSPQGAISYNSPLHF. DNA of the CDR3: TGTGCCAGCAGCCCCCAGGGGGCTATCTCCTATAATTCACCCCTCCACTTT.

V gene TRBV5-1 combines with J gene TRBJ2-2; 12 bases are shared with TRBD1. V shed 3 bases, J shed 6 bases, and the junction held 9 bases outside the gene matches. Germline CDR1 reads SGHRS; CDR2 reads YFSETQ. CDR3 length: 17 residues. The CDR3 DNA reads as TGCGCCAGCAGCTCCGTCCCGGGACAGGGGGCATCCGGGGAGCTGTTTTTT. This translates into CASSSVPGQGASGELFF.

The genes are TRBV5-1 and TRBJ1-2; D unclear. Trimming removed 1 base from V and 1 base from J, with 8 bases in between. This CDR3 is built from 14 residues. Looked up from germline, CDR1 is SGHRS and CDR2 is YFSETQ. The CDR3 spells CASSLTESNYGYTF. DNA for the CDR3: TGCGCCAGCAGCTTGACGGAGAGTAACTATGGCTACACCTTC.

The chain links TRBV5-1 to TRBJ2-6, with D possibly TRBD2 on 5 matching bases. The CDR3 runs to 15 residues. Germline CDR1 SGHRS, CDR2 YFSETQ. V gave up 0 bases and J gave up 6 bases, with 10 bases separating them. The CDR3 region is CASSLELVQANVLTF. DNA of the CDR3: TGCGCCAGCAGCTTGGAACTAGTTCAGGCCAACGTCCTGACTTTC. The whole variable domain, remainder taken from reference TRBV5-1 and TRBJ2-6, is KAGVTQTPRYLIKTRGQQVTLSCSPISGHRSVSWYQQTPGQGLQFLFEYFSETQRNKGNFPGRFSGRQFSNSRSEMNVSTLELGDSALYLCASSLELVQANVLTFGAGSRLTVL.

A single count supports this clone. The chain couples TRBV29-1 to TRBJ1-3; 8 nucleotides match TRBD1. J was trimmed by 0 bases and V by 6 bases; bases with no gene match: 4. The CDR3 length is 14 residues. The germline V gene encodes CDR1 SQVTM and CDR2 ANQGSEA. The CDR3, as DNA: TGCAGCGTGGTGGACAGGGCCTCTGGAAACACCATATATTTT. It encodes CSVVDRASGNTIYF.

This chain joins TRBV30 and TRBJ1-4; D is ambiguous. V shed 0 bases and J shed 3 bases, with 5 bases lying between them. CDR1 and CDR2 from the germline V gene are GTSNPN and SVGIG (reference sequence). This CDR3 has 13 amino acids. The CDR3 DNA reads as TGTGCCTGGAGTGTCGGAGCTAATGAAAAACTGTTTTTT. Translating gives CAWSVGANEKLFF.

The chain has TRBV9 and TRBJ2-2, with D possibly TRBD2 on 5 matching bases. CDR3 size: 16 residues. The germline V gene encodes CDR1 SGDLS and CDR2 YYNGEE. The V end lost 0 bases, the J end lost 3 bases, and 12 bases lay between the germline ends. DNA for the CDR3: TGTGCCAGCAGCGTAGGAATTAGCGCCCACACCGGGGAGCTGTTTTTT. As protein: CASSVGISAHTGELFF. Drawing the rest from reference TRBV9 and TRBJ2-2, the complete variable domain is DSGVTQTPKHLITATGQRVTLRCSPRSGDLSVYWYQQSLDQGLQFLIQYYNGEERAKGNILERFSAQQFPDLHSELNLSSLELGDSALYFCASSVGISAHTGELFFGEGSRLTVL.

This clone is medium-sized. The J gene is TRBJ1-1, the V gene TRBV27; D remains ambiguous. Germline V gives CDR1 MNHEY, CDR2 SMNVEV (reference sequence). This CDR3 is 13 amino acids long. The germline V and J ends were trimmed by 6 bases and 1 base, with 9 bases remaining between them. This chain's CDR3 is CASRSRRNTEAFF. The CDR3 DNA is TGTGCCAGCAGGTCCCGAAGGAACACTGAAGCTTTCTTT.

The CDR3 bases are TGTGCCAGCAGTGACCAGGGGGCCAGGGGCTACACCTTC. Amino acids: CASSDQGARGYTF. The chain has TRBV25-1 and TRBJ1-2; 8 positions agree with TRBD1. The CDR3 is made up of 13 amino acids. Germline assignment: CDR1 MGHDK and CDR2 SYGVNS. Unmatched junction bases numbered 5, after V lost 3 bases and J lost 8 bases.

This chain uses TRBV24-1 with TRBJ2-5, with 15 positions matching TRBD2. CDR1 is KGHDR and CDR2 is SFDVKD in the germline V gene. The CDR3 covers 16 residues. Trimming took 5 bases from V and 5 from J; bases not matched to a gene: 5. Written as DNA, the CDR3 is TGTGCCACCAGTGGGGGACTAGCGGGGGGCCGGGAGACCCAGTACTTC. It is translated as CATSGGLAGGRETQYF.